This TCR beta chain originates from a study of T cell responses to AZD1222 COVID-19 vaccine. Unmatched junction bases numbered 11, after V lost 7 bases and J lost 7 bases. This CDR3 region has 15 residues. Germline V gene lookup returns CDR1 MDHEN and CDR2 SYDVKM. The method was immunoSEQ multiplex PCR; TCRdb's version includes in-frame clones alone and lacks a portion of them. The sample includes 100,000 to 150,000 clones, about 88% of them seen just once. The sequence came from an adult in good health. The starting material was peripheral blood, obtained on day 0 of AZD1222 vaccination. The chain uses TRBV28 and TRBJ1-4, with 8 bases lining up with TRBD1. In DNA form, the CDR3 reads TGTGCCAGCAAGACGATACAGGGGGGGATTGAAAAACTGTTTTTT. This codes for CASKTIQGGIEKLFF.